These 17 T cell receptor beta chains were all obtained from the same sample, sequenced in a study of CD8+CD57+ T cells in acquired aplastic anemia (dated by TCRdb to 2016 to 2018). Sequenced using an Illumina HiSeq 2000. Genomic DNA was used as template for profiling of TCR beta VDJ combinations and CDR3 sequences. TCRdb reworked the public reads: Q25 trimming with fastp, MiXCR clone assembly, productive beta chains retained. Entries are consolidated by CDR3 protein sequence, retaining the most common genes and DNA. This sample lists 180,000 or so distinct CDR3 sequences; around half were detected once. Around 2.9% of the sample comes from the top ten. Material: sorted CD4+, CD8+, or CD8+CD57+ T cells (not recorded which) from PBMCs. Receptor source: a human donor in good health.

This clonotype was seen many times. This chain joins TRBV10-2 and TRBJ2-5; D is uncertain. CDR1 is WSHSY and CDR2 is SAAADI in the germline V gene. V lost 2 bases, J lost 2 bases, and 12 bases lay in between. The CDR3 consists of 15 residues. Here the CDR3 reads CASSEMGKGQETQYF. The CDR3 DNA is TGCGCCAGCAGTGAGATGGGGAAAGGGCAAGAGACCCAGTACTTC.

The rearrangement links TRBV7-6 to TRBJ1-6, with D unclear. The CDR3 is made up of 14 amino acids. Trimming left V 1 base short and J 10 bases short, with 11 bases between. Germline V gene data show CDR1 as SGHVS and CDR2 as FNYEAQ. CDR3 DNA: TGTGCCAGCAGCTTAGAAGGACTGGGGTCACCCCTCCACTTT. Translation: CASSLEGLGSPLHF.

This chain uses TRBV7-2 with TRBJ2-7, with TRBD2 matching over 10 bases. The CDR3 is 15 amino acids. V lost 4 bases and J lost 4; bases outside the gene matches: 7. Germline V gives CDR1 SGHTA, CDR2 FQGNSA. The CDR3 DNA reads as TGTGCCAGCAGCTCTCATCCTAGCGGGAGTTACGAGCAGTACTTC. It yields the protein CASSSHPSGSYEQYF.

V usage is TRBV7-2 and J usage is TRBJ1-5; D gene uncertain. Germline-derived CDR1 and CDR2 are SGHTA and FQGNSA. V lost 4 bases to trimming and J lost 3 bases, with 10 bases between them. This CDR3 contains 14 residues. The CDR3 loop is CASSSGSFNQPQHF. CDR3 sequence (DNA): TGTGCCAGCAGCTCTGGGTCCTTCAATCAGCCCCAGCATTTT.

At least ten counts were recorded for this clonotype. This chain links TRBV29-1 with TRBJ2-3; TRBD1 or TRBD2 may be the D gene (5 bases each). The V and J ends lost 7 bases and 4 bases respectively, with 18 bases between them. The CDR3 contains 14 residues. Per germline, CDR1 SQVTM and CDR2 ANQGSEA. CDR3 DNA sequence: TGCAGCGCTGCCGGGGCCTCCGGGCCAGATACGCAGTATTTT. Its translation: CSAAGASGPDTQYF.

Regarding this clonotype: Possible read error: a much larger clone is one base away. The CDR3 carries no conserved terminal phenylalanine or tryptophan, so it likely arises from a read error. This CDR3 reads CASRYNTDTQYS. The CDR3, as DNA: TGTGCCAGCAGATATAACACAGATACGCAGTATTCT. The chain joins TRBV25-1 to TRBJ2-3, with D unclear. Germline loops: CDR1 MGHDK, CDR2 SYGVNS. This CDR3 has 12 residues. The V gene lost 6 bases and the J gene lost 2 bases, with 6 bases spanning the gap.

This clonotype was recorded many times. The chain uses TRBV9 and TRBJ1-6, with 9 bases fitting TRBD1. The CDR3 length is 15 residues. After removal of 4 bases from V and 9 bases from J, the junction contained 8 bases not matched to a gene. Germline V lookup: CDR1 SGDLS, CDR2 YYNGEE. CDR3 in amino acids: CASSSWTGEGSPLHF. CDR3 in DNA: TGTGCCAGCAGCTCCTGGACAGGGGAAGGTTCACCCCTCCACTTT.

The CDR3 bases are TGTGCCAGCAGTTCTAGGGTGACAGGGGGCGCGAACACTGAAGCTTTCTTT. Amino acid sequence: CASSSRVTGGANTEAFF. The chain employs TRBV6-2 or TRBV6-3 and TRBJ1-1; 10 positions agree with TRBD1. The CDR3 spans 17 residues. J was trimmed by 1 base and V by 4 bases; bases with no gene match: 9. Germline V lookup: CDR1 MNHEY, CDR2 SVGEGT.

The rearrangement joins TRBV9 to TRBJ2-6, with a possible D match to TRBD1 (6 bases). Germline assignment: CDR1 SGDLS and CDR2 YYNGEE. The CDR3 is made up of 18 amino acids. The V end lost 4 bases, the J end lost 0 bases, and 17 bases lay between the germline ends. The CDR3 DNA sequence: TGTGCCAGCAGCTCCTACCCCCTACAGGGCTCTGGGGCCAACGTCCTGACTTTC. Its translation is CASSSYPLQGSGANVLTF.

The gene calls are TRBV11-2 and TRBJ1-2; weak D call: TRBD1 (5 bases). Germline values: CDR1 SGHAT, CDR2 FQNNGV. The CDR3 loop spans 16 amino acids. V lost 5 bases and J 6 bases, leaving 22 bases between the germline ends. CDR3 DNA sequence: TGTGCCAGCAGCCACTTAACCCAGGGTTCGTTCGATGGCTACACCTTC. This encodes CASSHLTQGSFDGYTF. Variable domain in full (rest from reference TRBV11-2 and TRBJ1-2): EAGVAQSPRYKIIEKRQSVAFWCNPISGHATLYWYQQILGQGPKLLIQFQNNGVVDDSQLPKDRFSAERLKGVDSTLKIQPAKLEDSAVYLCASSHLTQGSFDGYTFGSGTRLTVV.

The rearrangement links TRBV18 to TRBJ2-1; 11 positions agree with TRBD2. The CDR3 sequence is 17 residues long. Germline V gene data show CDR1 as KGHSH and CDR2 as LQKENI. V lost 4 bases to trimming and J lost 2 bases; unmatched junction nucleotides: 7. The DNA for the CDR3 is TGTGCCAGCTCACTACCTAGCGGGAGGTATCCCTACAATGAGCAGTTCTTC. Protein product: CASSLPSGRYPYNEQFF.

This clonotype occurred many times. V gene TRBV10-3 combines with J gene TRBJ2-7; 9 bases map to TRBD2. In germline, CDR1 is ENHRY, CDR2 SYGVKD. The V segment lost 6 bases and the J segment 9 bases; nucleotides outside the gene matches: 15. The CDR3 consists of 15 residues. CDR3 nucleotide sequence: TGTGCCATCAGGACCTATAGCGGGAGTGGTTCGGTGCAGTACTTC. It translates to CAIRTYSGSGSVQYF.

This clonotype appeared many times. Sequence at one end of the junction differs from germline and may be a read error. The chain joins TRBV25-1 to TRBJ2-1, with 10 bases that match TRBD2. The germline gives CDR1 MGHDK, CDR2 SYGVNS. The CDR3 is made up of 15 amino acids. The CDR3 DNA is TGTGCCAGCAGTGAACATAGGACTAGCGGTAATGGGCAGTTCTTC. This sequence encodes CASSEHRTSGNGQFF.

This chain uses TRBV20-1 with TRBJ1-6, with 7 bases fitting TRBD1. CDR1 and CDR2 (germline): DFQATT, SNEGSKA (reference sequence). The junction had 8 bases not matched to a gene; V was cut back by 0 bases and J by 3 bases. The CDR3 loop spans 17 amino acids. Here the CDR3 DNA reads TGCAGTGCTAGAGAGGGACCCCGGGACAGCTATAATTCACCCCTCCACTTT. Its translation is CSAREGPRDSYNSPLHF.

This clonotype was seen repeatedly, ten times or more. The chain joins TRBV4-2 to TRBJ2-6; 9 positions match TRBD1. The V gene end was trimmed by 6 bases and the J gene end by 4 bases; junction bases not matched to a gene: 7. CDR1 and CDR2 (germline): LGHNA, YNFKEQ. The CDR3 loop spans 16 amino acids. CDR3 region: CASRLQGAGGANVLTF. As DNA, the CDR3 is TGTGCCAGCAGGCTACAGGGGGCTGGAGGGGCCAACGTCCTGACTTTC.

The chain links TRBV5-1 to TRBJ2-7, with TRBD1 matching 7 bases. The CDR3 extends over 15 amino acids. CDR1 SGHRS and CDR2 YFSETQ come from the germline V gene. Germline trimming cut 6 bases from V and 0 bases from J; bases unmatched to any gene: 9. The CDR3 here is CASNAGTASSYEQYF. In DNA, the CDR3 is TGCGCCAGCAACGCCGGGACAGCAAGCTCCTACGAGCAGTACTTC.

This clonotype has at least ten counts. The chain uses TRBV5-1 and TRBJ1-2; perhaps TRBD1 as D (5 bases). Between the trimmed V and J ends, which lost 0 bases and 1 base, there was a span of 10 bases. This CDR3 comprises 15 residues. Germline V lookup: CDR1 SGHRS, CDR2 YFSETQ. The CDR3 region is CASSLGTRNNYGYTF. DNA of the CDR3: TGCGCCAGCAGCTTGGGGACACGTAATAACTATGGCTACACCTTC.